Listed below are T cell receptor beta chains from one sample, sequenced in a study of T cell repertoires in cytomegalovirus infection. Via MiXCR, TCRdb re-called the reads, giving one row per CDR3 protein. The sample contains 340,000 or so distinct CDR3 sequences, 20% to 30% of which appear only once. Their antigen targets remain unknown. The sequencing used cultured PBMCs, collected from culture after CMV antigen stimulation. The receptors were sampled from a human donor in good health (CMV status not recorded). Some clones in this sample may be carry-over from other donors' samples. Both conserved end residues are part of each CDR3. Fields, in order: clone size, J gene, V gene, D gene, CDR3 protein, CDR3 DNA. The D gene is left open where the match is weak. Only part of the rows carry a size: once, few, many, or a class if the clone is expanded.

few	TRBJ2-3	TRBV29-1	NA	CSVEGVSTDTQYF	TGCAGCGTTGAGGGGGTTTCCACAGATACGCAGTATTTT
NA	TRBJ2-2	TRBV5-1	TRBD1	CASSPGQWNTGELFF	TGCGCCAGCAGCCCGGGACAGTGGAACACCGGGGAGCTGTTTTTT
many	TRBJ1-6	TRBV7-2	NA	CASSPRQSSYNSPLHF	TGTGCCAGCAGCCCTCGACAGAGCTCCTATAATTCACCCCTCCACTTT
NA	TRBJ2-1	TRBV4-1	NA	CASSQGAATPYNEQFF	TGCGCCAGCAGCCAAGGAGCTGCAACCCCATACAATGAGCAGTTCTTC
many	TRBJ2-5	TRBV7-2	NA	CASSFGSQETQYF	TGTGCCAGCAGCTTCGGCTCTCAAGAGACCCAGTACTTC
NA	TRBJ1-1	TRBV7-2	NA	CASSPRVTQNTEAFF	TGTGCCAGCAGCCCTAGAGTGACTCAGAACACTGAAGCTTTCTTT
NA	TRBJ1-2	TRBV2	TRBD1	CARTGDPNYGYTF	TGTGCCAGAACAGGGGACCCCAACTATGGCTACACCTTC
many	TRBJ2-1	TRBV7-2	NA	CASSLTAHEQFF	TGTGCCAGCAGCTTAACAGCCCATGAGCAGTTCTTC
NA	TRBJ1-1	TRBV15	NA	CATSRAFGRANTEAFF	TGTGCCACCAGCAGAGCTTTTGGGAGGGCGAACACTGAAGCTTTCTTT
once	TRBJ2-1	TRBV3-1	NA	CASSQDGLSNNEQFF	TGTGCCAGCAGCCAAGATGGGCTCTCAAACAATGAGCAGTTCTTC
NA	TRBJ1-1	TRBV4-1	NA	CASSPLTGSEGTEAFF	TGCGCCAGCAGCCCACTTACGGGGTCGGAGGGCACTGAAGCTTTCTTT
NA	TRBJ1-2	TRBV6-2/TRBV6-3	NA	CASRGHRATYGYTF	TGTGCCAGCAGGGGGCACAGGGCGACGTATGGCTACACCTTC
NA	TRBJ2-3	TRBV20-1	TRBD1	CSGTDRAPGDTQYF	TGCAGTGGGACGGACAGGGCCCCCGGAGATACGCAGTATTTT
few	TRBJ1-1	TRBV7-2	NA	CASSLELVSAFF	TGTGCCAGCAGCTTAGAGCTGGTTTCAGCTTTCTTT
few	TRBJ1-5	TRBV6-2/TRBV6-3	TRBD1	CATKDRVNQPQHF	TGTGCCACAAAGGACAGGGTGAATCAGCCCCAGCATTTT
NA	TRBJ2-2	TRBV7-3	TRBD2	CASSLSGTSGTNTGELFF	TGTGCCAGCAGCTTAAGTGGGACTAGCGGAACGAACACCGGGGAGCTGTTTTTT
NA	TRBJ2-1	TRBV6-5	NA	CASSLVGSNEQFF	TGTGCCAGCAGTTTGGTGGGGTCCAATGAGCAGTTCTTC
many	TRBJ2-1	TRBV7-2	NA	CASSLTDLVGNEQFF	TGTGCCAGCAGCTTGACGGACTTAGTGGGCAATGAGCAGTTCTTC
NA	TRBJ2-3	TRBV9	NA	CASSVANSGSTDTQYF	TGTGCCAGCAGCGTAGCTAACAGCGGGAGCACAGATACGCAGTATTTT
few	TRBJ2-7	TRBV12-3/TRBV12-4	TRBD1	CASSPRQGTYEQYF	TGTGCCAGCAGTCCCCGACAGGGTACCTACGAGCAGTACTTC
NA	TRBJ2-1	TRBV6-2/TRBV6-3	NA	CASSPGGVDPDEQFF	TGTGCCAGCAGTCCCGGGGGTGTCGACCCTGATGAGCAGTTCTTC
NA	TRBJ2-3	TRBV19	NA	CASSGVQATLYF	TGTGCCAGTAGTGGTGTTCAGGCTACGCTGTATTTT